The 28 T cell receptor beta chains given below trace back to one sample, sequenced in a study of CD8 T cells in ankylosing spondylitis. TCRdb recomputed calls from the 5' RACE reads with MiXCR, one row per CDR3 protein. The data hold roughly 160,000 distinct CDR3 sequences, with around 9.6% observed a single time. Input material: blood, either unsorted or a sorted T cell fraction (not recorded which). The receptors shown here come from a female donor with ankylosing spondylitis or in good health (not recorded which).

This clonotype showed up many times. The chain couples TRBV9 to TRBJ1-2; D is uncertain. CDR1 SGDLS and CDR2 YYNGEE come from the germline V gene. V shed 3 bases and J shed 4 bases, with 7 bases lying between them. The CDR3 contains 12 residues. CDR3 DNA: TGTGCCAGCAGCGCGCCACTCTATGGCTACACCTTC. It codes for CASSAPLYGYTF.

This clonotype has just a few counts. In nucleotides, the CDR3 is TGTGCCAGCAGGGCGGGGGGAAGGTGGAAGAATTCACCCCTCCACTTT. Protein sequence: CASRAGGRWKNSPLHF. The chain combines TRBV27 with TRBJ1-6, with a possible D match to TRBD1 (5 bases). CDR1 and CDR2 from the germline V gene are MNHEY and SMNVEV (reference sequence). The ends were cut back, 6 bases at V and 7 bases at J, with 19 bases in the middle. The CDR3 contains 16 residues.

The chain couples TRBV3-1 to TRBJ2-3, with D perhaps TRBD2 (7 bases). This CDR3 comprises 16 residues. From germline, CDR1 is LGHDT and CDR2 YNNKEL (reference sequence). V lost 5 bases and J 5 bases, leaving 20 bases between the germline ends. CDR3 nucleotide sequence: TGTGCCAGCAGCTCGCACGGACTAGGGGGGGGAGATACGCAGTATTTT. Its translation is CASSSHGLGGGDTQYF.

This clonotype was counted many times. V and J are TRBV7-9 and TRBJ1-3; D is possibly TRBD1 (5 bases). The germline V and J ends were trimmed by 4 bases and 3 bases, with 13 bases remaining between them. This CDR3 is 15 amino acids long. Per the germline V gene, CDR1 is SEHNR and CDR2 is FQNEAQ (reference sequence). CDR3 in DNA: TGTGCCAGCAGCTCCGACAGAAACCATGGAAACACCATATATTTT. Translated, it gives CASSSDRNHGNTIYF.

This chain links TRBV28 with TRBJ1-2; possibly TRBD1 for D (5 bases). Germline CDR1 and CDR2: MDHEN and SYDVKM. V lost 8 bases to trimming and J lost 4 bases, with 11 bases between them. There are 12 residues in the CDR3. The CDR3 spells CASEMRGYGYTF. In DNA, the CDR3 is TGTGCCAGCGAGATGAGGGGCTATGGCTACACCTTC.

This clonotype has just a few counts. CDR3 DNA: TGCAGCCAGGTTGTGGGGACAGGGAACAATGAGCAGTTCTTC. The encoded protein is CSQVVGTGNNEQFF. The chain recombines TRBV29-1 with TRBJ2-1, with 9 bases fitting TRBD1. The CDR3 runs 14 residues. Germline-derived CDR1 and CDR2 are SQVTM and ANQGSEA. The ends lost 8 bases at V and 5 bases at J; junction bases unmatched: 10.

The chain links TRBV13 to TRBJ1-2; tentatively, D is TRBD1 (6 bases). This CDR3 region has 15 residues. V lost 5 bases and J 8 bases, leaving 21 bases between the germline ends. CDR1 and CDR2 from the germline V gene are PRHDT and FYEKMQ (reference sequence). CDR3 amino acids: CASSQADSLLSGYTF. DNA for the CDR3: TGTGCCAGCAGCCAAGCGGACAGTTTACTTTCCGGCTACACCTTC.

This clonotype occurred a few times. The chain joins TRBV19 to TRBJ1-2; D is undetermined. The CDR3 runs 12 residues. V lost 10 bases and J lost 2, with 11 bases in between. Germline V gene lookup returns CDR1 LNHDA and CDR2 SQIVND (reference sequence). The CDR3, as DNA: TGTGCCACTAGCTACAGAAACTATGGCTACACCTTC. Amino acid sequence: CATSYRNYGYTF. Drawing the rest from reference TRBV19 and TRBJ1-2, the complete variable domain is DGGITQSPKYLFRKEGQNVTLSCEQNLNHDAMYWYRQDPGQGLRLIYYSQIVNDFQKGDIAEGYSVSREKKESFPLTVTSAQKNPTAFYLCATSYRNYGYTFGSGTRLTVV.

This chain connects TRBV7-2 to TRBJ2-1, with D possibly TRBD1 on 5 matching bases. The V gene lost 5 bases and the J gene lost 0 bases, with 11 bases spanning the gap. This CDR3 comprises 15 residues. Germline V gene data show CDR1 as SGHTA and CDR2 as FQGNSA. CDR3 residues: CASSATDFSYNEQFF. The CDR3 nucleotides read TGTGCCAGCAGCGCGACAGATTTCTCCTACAATGAGCAGTTCTTC.

This clonotype was counted only a few times. The V gene is TRBV11-2, the J gene TRBJ2-3, with D unresolved. Germline CDR1 and CDR2: SGHAT and FQNNGV. CDR3 length: 14 residues. With 0 bases removed from V and 6 bases from J, the gap between germline ends came to 10 bases. The CDR3 sequence is CASSLDETFDTQYF. The DNA for the CDR3 is TGTGCCAGCAGCTTAGATGAAACGTTCGATACGCAGTATTTT.

This clonotype has a count of ten or more. The V gene is TRBV12-3 or TRBV12-4, the J gene TRBJ2-1, with D perhaps matching TRBD1 or TRBD2 (5 bases each). V lost 6 bases and J 7 bases, leaving 16 bases between the germline ends. CDR3 length: 14 residues. DNA of the CDR3: TGTGCCAGCAGCTCGGCCGGGACGCTTAATGAGCAGTTCTTC. It encodes CASSSAGTLNEQFF.

The sample holds many counts of this clonotype. This chain links TRBV29-1 with TRBJ2-3, with 7 bases that match TRBD2. Germline V gene sequence: CDR1 SQVTM, CDR2 ANQGSEA. The CDR3 consists of 13 residues. V lost 6 bases, J lost 1 base, and 4 bases stayed unmatched. CDR3 bases: TGCAGCGTCTCGCTAGCGGGCACAGATACGCAGTATTTT. Protein sequence: CSVSLAGTDTQYF.

Only a few counts were recorded for this clonotype. In DNA form, the CDR3 reads TGCAGTGCTCGGGGGGGTAGTAATGAAAAACTGTTTTTT. Translating it yields CSARGGSNEKLFF. V gene TRBV20-1 combines with J gene TRBJ1-4; TRBD1 might be the D (5 bases). Germline V gene data show CDR1 as DFQATT and CDR2 as SNEGSKA (reference sequence). The CDR3 loop spans 13 amino acids. Deletions cut 5 bases from V and 4 bases from J, with 11 bases between.

This chain connects TRBV11-2 to TRBJ2-7; TRBD1 is a possible D gene (6 bases). Germline V gives CDR1 SGHAT, CDR2 FQNNGV. The length of the CDR3 is 15 residues. Trimming stripped 5 bases from V and 4 bases from J, with 18 bases between. CDR3: CASSAATGTQYEQYF. Here the CDR3 DNA reads TGTGCCAGCAGCGCGGCAACCGGGACACAATACGAGCAGTACTTC.

V usage is TRBV7-9 and J usage is TRBJ1-1; the D gene is possibly TRBD1 (6 bases). V gave up 5 bases and J gave up 5 bases, with 21 bases separating them. CDR1 SEHNR and CDR2 FQNEAQ come from the germline V gene (reference sequence). The CDR3 loop spans 16 amino acids. This CDR3 is CASSLPRGRLGTEAFF. The CDR3 DNA is TGTGCCAGCAGCCTCCCCCGGGGGCGCCTTGGGACTGAAGCTTTCTTT.

This clonotype was recorded at least ten times. This rearrangement joins TRBV4-3 to TRBJ1-1, with D hard to call. Trimming took 4 bases from V and 6 from J, leaving 18 bases between them. The CDR3 extends over 15 amino acids. From germline, CDR1 is LGHNA and CDR2 YSLEER. This chain's CDR3 is CASSPRSSGRPEAFF. The CDR3 coding sequence is TGCGCCAGCAGCCCAAGGAGTTCGGGTCGGCCTGAAGCTTTCTTT.

V usage is TRBV9 and J usage is TRBJ2-5; D might be TRBD1 or TRBD2, each matching 5 bases. The CDR3 contains 14 residues. V shed 3 bases and J shed 5 bases, with 14 bases lying between them. Germline V gene sequence: CDR1 SGDLS, CDR2 YYNGEE. In nucleotides, the CDR3 is TGTGCCAGCAGCGGGAGGACTGAGGGGGAGACCCAGTACTTC. This sequence encodes CASSGRTEGETQYF.

This clonotype showed up just a few times. This chain links TRBV5-6 with TRBJ2-1; 10 positions agree with TRBD2. This CDR3 is built from 15 residues. CDR1 is SGHDT, CDR2 YYEEEE, per germline. V lost 6 bases and J lost 5; bases outside the gene matches: 8. The CDR3 protein is CASTLAGLADNEQFF. DNA of the CDR3: TGTGCCAGCACCTTAGCCGGACTAGCGGACAATGAGCAGTTCTTC. The full variable domain, with the rest looked up from reference TRBV5-6 and TRBJ2-1, is DAGVTQSPTHLIKTRGQQVTLRCSPKSGHDTVSWYQQALGQGPQFIFQYYEEEERQRGNFPDRFSGHQFPNYSSELNVNALLLGDSALYLCASTLAGLADNEQFFGPGTRLTVL.

This clonotype was recorded many times. The chain links TRBV7-9 to TRBJ2-5; D might be TRBD1 (5 bases). CDR1 is SEHNR, CDR2 FQNEAQ, per germline (reference sequence). CDR3 size: 15 residues. V was shortened by 4 bases and J by 2 bases, with 14 bases between the two germline ends. CDR3 DNA: TGTGCCAGCAGCTATGTGACAAGGGGACAAGAGACCCAGTACTTC. Its protein product is CASSYVTRGQETQYF.

This clonotype has just a few counts. The chain is built from TRBV12-5 and TRBJ2-4; 8 positions agree with TRBD1. V lost 6 bases to trimming and J lost 8 bases; unmatched junction nucleotides: 6. Per the germline V gene, CDR1 is LGHNT and CDR2 is FRNRAP. The CDR3 covers 13 residues. CDR3 residues: CASGLDRGDIQYF. The DNA of the CDR3 is TGTGCTAGTGGCCTCGACAGGGGAGACATTCAGTACTTC.

This clonotype was counted a few times. This chain links TRBV27 with TRBJ1-1, with D unclear. Trimming took 6 bases from V and 0 from J, leaving 17 bases between them. The CDR3 length is 16 residues. Germline V CDR1 and CDR2: MNHEY, SMNVEV (reference sequence). The CDR3 nucleotides read TGTGCCAGCAGCCCCCGCACTTTGGCCTTGAACACTGAAGCTTTCTTT. Its protein product is CASSPRTLALNTEAFF.

This clonotype was seen only a few times. V and J are TRBV18 and TRBJ2-1; D ambiguous. CDR3 size: 14 residues. V was clipped by 4 bases and J by 10 bases, with 17 bases between them. CDR1 KGHSH and CDR2 LQKENI come from the germline V gene. This chain's CDR3 is CASSQETESGEQFF. The CDR3 region has the DNA TGTGCCAGCTCACAGGAGACTGAGTCTGGGGAGCAGTTCTTC. Based on the CDR3 plus reference TRBV18 and TRBJ2-1, the full variable domain is NAGVMQNPRHLVRRRGQEARLRCSPMKGHSHVYWYRQLPEEGLKFMVYLQKENIIDESGMPKERFSAEFPKEGPSILRIQQVVRGDSAAYFCASSQETESGEQFFGPGTRLTVL.

This clonotype was observed many times. The genes are TRBV4-2 and TRBJ2-1, with no clear D. The germline V gene has CDR1 LGHNA and CDR2 YNFKEQ. Trimming removed 4 bases from V and 6 bases from J, with 7 bases in between. CDR3 length equals 12 residues. The CDR3 sequence is CASSRLGNEQFF. In DNA, the CDR3 is TGTGCCAGCAGCCGCCTAGGCAATGAGCAGTTCTTC.

CDR3 nucleotides: TGTGCCAGCAAAAATCACAGAGAAGATTCACCCCTCCACTTT. Translated, it gives CASKNHREDSPLHF. The rearrangement joins TRBV6-1 to TRBJ1-6; D is uncertain. CDR3 size: 14 residues. Trimming left V 7 bases short and J 8 bases short, with 15 bases between. CDR1 and CDR2 from the germline V gene are MNHNS and SASEGT.

This clonotype was seen many times. The chain recombines TRBV29-1 with TRBJ2-1, with 7 bases fitting TRBD2. Germline loops: CDR1 SQVTM, CDR2 ANQGSEA. The CDR3 runs 14 residues. J lost 5 bases, V lost 3 bases, and 7 bases had no gene match. In DNA, the CDR3 is TGCAGCGTTGAGGGGCGGCTAGCGGACAATGAGCAGTTCTTC. Translating gives CSVEGRLADNEQFF.

J is TRBJ2-7 and V is TRBV20-1, with 7 bases aligning to TRBD2. V was pared by 6 bases and J by 1 base, with 6 bases of the junction left unmatched. The CDR3 has 13 amino acids. The germline CDR1 and CDR2 sequences are DFQATT and SNEGSKA (reference sequence). CDR3 coding DNA: TGCAGTGCCCGGACTAGACTTTCCTACGAGCAGTACTTC. Translating gives CSARTRLSYEQYF.

V and J are TRBV7-9 and TRBJ1-1; tentative D call: TRBD1 (5 bases). Trimming stripped 4 bases from V and 1 base from J, with 13 bases between. Germline loops: CDR1 SEHNR, CDR2 FQNEAQ (reference sequence). The CDR3 has 15 residues. The CDR3 loop is CASSSSAGPNTEAFF. CDR3 DNA sequence: TGTGCCAGCAGCTCCTCGGCGGGGCCGAACACTGAAGCTTTCTTT. The variable domain in full, completed from reference TRBV7-9 and TRBJ1-1, reads DTGVSQNPRHKITKRGQNVTFRCDPISEHNRLYWYRQTLGQGPEFLTYFQNEAQLEKSRLLSDRFSAERPKGSFSTLEIQRTEQGDSAMYLCASSSSAGPNTEAFFGQGTRLTVV.

The chain carries TRBV5-1 and TRBJ2-1, with 10 bases that match TRBD1. Per the germline V gene, CDR1 is SGHRS and CDR2 is YFSETQ. The CDR3 totals 16 residues. V was clipped by 3 bases and J by 4 bases; unmatched bases: 7. This CDR3 reads CASSSPQGQGYNEQFF. The CDR3 DNA reads as TGCGCCAGCAGCTCGCCCCAGGGACAGGGGTACAATGAGCAGTTCTTC.